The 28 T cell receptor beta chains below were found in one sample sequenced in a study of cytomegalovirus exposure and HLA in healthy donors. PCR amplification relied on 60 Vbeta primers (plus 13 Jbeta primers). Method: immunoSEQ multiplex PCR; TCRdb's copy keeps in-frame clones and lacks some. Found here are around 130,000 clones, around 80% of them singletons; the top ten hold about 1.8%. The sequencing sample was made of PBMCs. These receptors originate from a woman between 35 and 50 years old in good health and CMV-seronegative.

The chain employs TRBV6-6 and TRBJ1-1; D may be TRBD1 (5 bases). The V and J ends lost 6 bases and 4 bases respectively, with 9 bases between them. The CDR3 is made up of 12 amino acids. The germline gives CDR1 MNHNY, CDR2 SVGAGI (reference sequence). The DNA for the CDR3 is TGTGCCAGCAGGGGGCAATCCACTGAAGCTTTCTTT. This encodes CASRGQSTEAFF.

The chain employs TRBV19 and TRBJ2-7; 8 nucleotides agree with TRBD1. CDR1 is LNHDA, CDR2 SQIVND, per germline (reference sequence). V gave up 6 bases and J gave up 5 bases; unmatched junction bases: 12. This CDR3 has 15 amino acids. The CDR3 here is CASSLQGTGGNEQYF. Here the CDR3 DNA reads TGTGCCAGTAGCCTACAAGGTACAGGGGGAAACGAGCAGTACTTC.

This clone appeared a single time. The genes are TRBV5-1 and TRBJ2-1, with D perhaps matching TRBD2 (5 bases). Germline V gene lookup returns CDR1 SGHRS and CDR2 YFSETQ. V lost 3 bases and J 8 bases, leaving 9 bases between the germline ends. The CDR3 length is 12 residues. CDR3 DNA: TGCGCCAGCAGCTCTGCGGAGGATGAGCAGTTCTTC. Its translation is CASSSAEDEQFF.

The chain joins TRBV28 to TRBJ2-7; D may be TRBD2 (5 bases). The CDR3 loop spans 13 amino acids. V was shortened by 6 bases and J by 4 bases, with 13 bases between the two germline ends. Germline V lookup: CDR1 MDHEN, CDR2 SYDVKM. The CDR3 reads CASRDGVKYEQYF. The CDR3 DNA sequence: TGTGCCAGCAGGGACGGGGTGAAATACGAGCAGTACTTC.

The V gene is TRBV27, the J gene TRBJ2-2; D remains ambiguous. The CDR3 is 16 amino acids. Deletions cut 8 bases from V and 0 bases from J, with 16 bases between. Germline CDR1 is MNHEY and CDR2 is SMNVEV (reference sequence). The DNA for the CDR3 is TGTGCCAGCTTTTCCTGGGCCCAAACGAACACCGGGGAGCTGTTTTTT. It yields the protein CASFSWAQTNTGELFF.

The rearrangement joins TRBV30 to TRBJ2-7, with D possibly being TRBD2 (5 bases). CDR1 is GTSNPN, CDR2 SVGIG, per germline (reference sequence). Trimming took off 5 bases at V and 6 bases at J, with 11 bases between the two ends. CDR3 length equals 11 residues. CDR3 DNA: TGTGCCTGGGCAGCGGCGGGCGAGCAGTACTTC. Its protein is CAWAAAGEQYF.

CDR3 coding DNA: TGCGCCAGCAGCTTGGACGCGGGAGGATTGGCTTTCTTT. Amino acid sequence: CASSLDAGGLAFF. The chain uses TRBV5-1 and TRBJ1-1; no clear D gene. CDR1 SGHRS and CDR2 YFSETQ come from the germline V gene. The CDR3 covers 13 residues. The V end lost 0 bases, the J end lost 11 bases, and 14 bases lay between the germline ends. Together with reference TRBV5-1 and TRBJ1-1, the CDR3 gives the full variable domain: KAGVTQTPRYLIKTRGQQVTLSCSPISGHRSVSWYQQTPGQGLQFLFEYFSETQRNKGNFPGRFSGRQFSNSRSEMNVSTLELGDSALYLCASSLDAGGLAFFGQGTRLTVV.

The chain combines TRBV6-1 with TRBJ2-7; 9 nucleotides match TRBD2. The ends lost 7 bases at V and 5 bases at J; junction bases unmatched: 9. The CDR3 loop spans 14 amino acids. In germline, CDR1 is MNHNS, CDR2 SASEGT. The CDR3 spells CASKSGTSTHEQYF. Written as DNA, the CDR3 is TGTGCCAGCAAATCCGGGACTAGCACCCACGAGCAGTACTTC.

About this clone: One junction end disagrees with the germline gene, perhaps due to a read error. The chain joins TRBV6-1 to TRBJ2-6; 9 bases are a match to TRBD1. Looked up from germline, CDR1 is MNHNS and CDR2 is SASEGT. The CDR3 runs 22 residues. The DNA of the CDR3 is TGTGCCAGCAGTGAAGCTGACTGGGACAGGGAACAAGATCGGTCTGGGGCCAACGGCCTGACTTTC. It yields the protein CASSEADWDREQDRSGANGLTF.

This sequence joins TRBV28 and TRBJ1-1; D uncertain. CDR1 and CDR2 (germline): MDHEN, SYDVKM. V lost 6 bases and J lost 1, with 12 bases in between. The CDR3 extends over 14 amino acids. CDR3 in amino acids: CASSSAGRNTEAFF. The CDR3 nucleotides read TGTGCCAGCAGCTCCGCGGGGAGGAACACTGAAGCTTTCTTT.

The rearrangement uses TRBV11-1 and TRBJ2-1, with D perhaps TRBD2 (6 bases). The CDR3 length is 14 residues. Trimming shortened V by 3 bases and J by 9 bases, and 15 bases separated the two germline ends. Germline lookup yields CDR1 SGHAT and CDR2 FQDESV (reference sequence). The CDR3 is CASSLAGSAAEQFF. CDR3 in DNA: TGTGCCAGCAGCTTGGCGGGGTCCGCTGCTGAGCAGTTCTTC.

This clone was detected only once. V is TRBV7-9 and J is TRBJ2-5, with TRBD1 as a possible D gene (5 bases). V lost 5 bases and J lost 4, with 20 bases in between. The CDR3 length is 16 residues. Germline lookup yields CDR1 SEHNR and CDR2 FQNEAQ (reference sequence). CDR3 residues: CASSLRVADNIETQYF. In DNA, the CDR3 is TGTGCCAGCAGCCTCAGGGTAGCAGATAACATAGAGACCCAGTACTTC. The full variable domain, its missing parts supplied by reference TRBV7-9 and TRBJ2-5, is DTGVSQNPRHKITKRGQNVTFRCDPISEHNRLYWYRQTLGQGPEFLTYFQNEAQLEKSRLLSDRFSAERPKGSFSTLEIQRTEQGDSAMYLCASSLRVADNIETQYFGPGTRLLVL.

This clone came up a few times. DNA of the CDR3: TGCGCCAGCAGCCCGGACAGGGCTTCTGGGGCCAACGTCCTGACTTTC. Its translation: CASSPDRASGANVLTF. V and J are TRBV5-1 and TRBJ2-6, with 8 bases identical to TRBD1. Germline CDR1 SGHRS, CDR2 YFSETQ. V lost 4 bases and J lost 1; bases outside the gene matches: 4. CDR3 length: 16 residues. The whole variable domain, filled in from reference TRBV5-1 and TRBJ2-6, reads KAGVTQTPRYLIKTRGQQVTLSCSPISGHRSVSWYQQTPGQGLQFLFEYFSETQRNKGNFPGRFSGRQFSNSRSEMNVSTLELGDSALYLCASSPDRASGANVLTFGAGSRLTVL.

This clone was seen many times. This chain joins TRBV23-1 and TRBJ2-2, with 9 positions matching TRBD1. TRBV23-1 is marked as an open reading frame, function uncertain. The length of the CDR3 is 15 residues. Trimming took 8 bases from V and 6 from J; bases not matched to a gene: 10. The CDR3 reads CASARGQGIPGELFF. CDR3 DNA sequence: TGCGCCAGCGCAAGGGGACAGGGAATCCCCGGGGAGCTGTTTTTT.

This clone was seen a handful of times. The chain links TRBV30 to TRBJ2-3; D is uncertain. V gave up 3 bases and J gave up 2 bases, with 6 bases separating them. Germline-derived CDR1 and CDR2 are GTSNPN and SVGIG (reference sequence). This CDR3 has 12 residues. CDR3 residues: CAWRAVTDTQYF. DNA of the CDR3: TGTGCCTGGAGAGCCGTCACAGATACGCAGTATTTT.

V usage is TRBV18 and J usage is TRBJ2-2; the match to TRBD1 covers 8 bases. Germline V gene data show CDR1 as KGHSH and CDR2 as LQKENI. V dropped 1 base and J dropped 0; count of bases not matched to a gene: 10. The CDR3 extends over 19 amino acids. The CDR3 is CASSPRGTGRVANTGELFF. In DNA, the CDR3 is TGTGCCAGCTCACCACGTGGGACAGGCCGCGTCGCGAACACCGGGGAGCTGTTTTTT.

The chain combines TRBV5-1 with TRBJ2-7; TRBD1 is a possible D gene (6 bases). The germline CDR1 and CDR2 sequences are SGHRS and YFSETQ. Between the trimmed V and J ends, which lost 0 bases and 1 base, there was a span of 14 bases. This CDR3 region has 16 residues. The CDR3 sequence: CASSLARAGVSYEQYF. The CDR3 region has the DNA TGCGCCAGCAGCTTGGCGAGGGCAGGGGTATCCTACGAGCAGTACTTC.

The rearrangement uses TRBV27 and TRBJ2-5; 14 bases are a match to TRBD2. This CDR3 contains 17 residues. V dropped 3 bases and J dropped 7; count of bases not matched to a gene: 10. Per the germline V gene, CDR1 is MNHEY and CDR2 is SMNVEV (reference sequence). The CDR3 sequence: CASSFRLAGGPSRTQYF. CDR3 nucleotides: TGTGCCAGCAGTTTCAGACTAGCGGGGGGGCCGAGTCGGACCCAGTACTTC.

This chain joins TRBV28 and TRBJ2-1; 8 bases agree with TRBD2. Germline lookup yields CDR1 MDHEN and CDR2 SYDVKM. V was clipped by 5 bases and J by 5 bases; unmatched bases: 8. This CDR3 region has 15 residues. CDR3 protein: CASSRASGSHNEQFF. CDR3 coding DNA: TGTGCCAGCAGTCGGGCCAGCGGGAGCCACAATGAGCAGTTCTTC.

The CDR3 sequence: CASRKQTGNSSTDTQYF. The CDR3 nucleotides read TGTGCCAGCAGGAAACAAACAGGGAATTCTAGCACAGATACGCAGTATTTT. This chain uses TRBV21-1 with TRBJ2-3; the table's TRBD1 call for D was not verified on the DNA. TRBV21-1 is termed a pseudogene. CDR3 length: 17 amino acids.

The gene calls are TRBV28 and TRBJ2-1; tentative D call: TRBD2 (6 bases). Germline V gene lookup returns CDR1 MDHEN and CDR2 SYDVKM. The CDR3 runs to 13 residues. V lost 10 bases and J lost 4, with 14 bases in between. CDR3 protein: CATLLAGYNEQFF. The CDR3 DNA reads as TGTGCCACCCTACTGGCGGGGTACAATGAGCAGTTCTTC.

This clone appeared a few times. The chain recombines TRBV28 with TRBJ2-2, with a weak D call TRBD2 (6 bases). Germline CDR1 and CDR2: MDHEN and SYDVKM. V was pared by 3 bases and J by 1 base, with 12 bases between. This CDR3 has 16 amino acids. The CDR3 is CASSFLLRGNTGELFF. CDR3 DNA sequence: TGTGCCAGCAGTTTTCTTTTGCGGGGGAACACCGGGGAGCTGTTTTTT.

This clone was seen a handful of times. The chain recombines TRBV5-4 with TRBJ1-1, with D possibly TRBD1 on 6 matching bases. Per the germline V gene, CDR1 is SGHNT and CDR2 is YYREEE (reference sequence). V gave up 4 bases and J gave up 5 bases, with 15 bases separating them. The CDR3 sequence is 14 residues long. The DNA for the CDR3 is TGTGCCAGCAGCATAGGACAGTCTTATACTGAAGCTTTCTTT. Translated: CASSIGQSYTEAFF.

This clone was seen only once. The CDR3 DNA is TGTGCCAGCAGCTACTCCGGGACGGGAGCAGGAGGGCCCCAGCATTTT. Translating it yields CASSYSGTGAGGPQHF. This chain joins TRBV28 and TRBJ1-5; D is possibly TRBD1 (5 bases). Trimming cost V 6 bases and J 9 bases, with 24 bases left between them. Germline V CDR1 and CDR2: MDHEN, SYDVKM. This CDR3 has 16 residues.

CDR3 residues: CASRGGNDEQFF. Written as DNA, the CDR3 is TGTGCCAGCCGGGGTGGGAACGATGAGCAGTTCTTC. The J gene is TRBJ2-1, the V gene TRBV7-2, with D possibly matching TRBD2 (5 bases). V lost 8 bases, J lost 8 bases, and 13 bases lay in between. Germline CDR1 is SGHTA and CDR2 is FQGNSA. This CDR3 has 12 residues.

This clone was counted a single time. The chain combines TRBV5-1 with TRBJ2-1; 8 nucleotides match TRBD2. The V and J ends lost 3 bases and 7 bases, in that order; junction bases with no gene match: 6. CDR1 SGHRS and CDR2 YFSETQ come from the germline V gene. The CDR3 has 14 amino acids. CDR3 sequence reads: CASSSGTRGNEQFF. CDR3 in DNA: TGCGCCAGCAGCTCCGGGACTAGGGGGAATGAGCAGTTCTTC.

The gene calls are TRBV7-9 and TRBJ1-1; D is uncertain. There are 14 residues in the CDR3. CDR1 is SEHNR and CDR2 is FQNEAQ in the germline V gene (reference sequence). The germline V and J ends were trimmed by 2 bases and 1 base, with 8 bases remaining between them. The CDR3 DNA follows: TGTGCCAGCAGCTTAACAGAAGAGAACACTGAAGCTTTCTTT. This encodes CASSLTEENTEAFF.

CDR3 DNA: TGTGCCAGCAGTTTCTTGGGACAAAATTCCTACGAGCAGTACTTC. Amino acid sequence: CASSFLGQNSYEQYF. The V and J genes are TRBV27 and TRBJ2-7, with TRBD1 as a possible D gene (6 bases). Trimming took 3 bases from V and 1 from J, leaving 13 bases between them. Germline CDR1 is MNHEY and CDR2 is SMNVEV (reference sequence). This CDR3 is built from 15 residues.